The clone carrying this T cell receptor (beta chain) was detected only a few times. The entry originates in a study of T-cell memory formation after mild COVID-19. TCRdb recomputed calls from the 5' RACE reads with MiXCR, one row per CDR3 protein. This table has about 620,000 distinct CDR3 sequences, roughly 17% appearing once. Germline V gene lookup returns CDR1 SGHVS and CDR2 FNYEAQ. CDR3 size: 17 residues. V gave up 0 bases and J gave up 5 bases; unmatched junction bases: 9. The specimen sequenced was PBMCs or a T cell subset sorted from them (not recorded which). This clonotype was obtained from an adult woman who had mild COVID-19 (a few samples of this study predate the infection). Cell type and time point are not known. The chain links TRBV7-6 to TRBJ2-2; 7 bases are shared with TRBD2. CDR3 nucleotides: TGTGCCAGCAGCTTAGCGGTTTGGCGGGAGAGAACCGGGGAGCTGTTTTTT. Translation gives CASSLAVWRERTGELFF.